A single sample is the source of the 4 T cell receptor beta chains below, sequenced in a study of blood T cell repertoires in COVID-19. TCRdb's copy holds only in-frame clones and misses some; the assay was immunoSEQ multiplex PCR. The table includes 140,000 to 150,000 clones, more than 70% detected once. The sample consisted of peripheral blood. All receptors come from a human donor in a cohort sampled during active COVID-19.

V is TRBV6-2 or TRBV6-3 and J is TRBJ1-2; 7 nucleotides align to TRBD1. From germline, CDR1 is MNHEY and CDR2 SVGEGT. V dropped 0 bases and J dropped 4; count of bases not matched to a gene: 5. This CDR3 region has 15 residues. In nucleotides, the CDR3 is TGTGCCAGCAGTTACTCGACACAGGGGCTCTATGGCTACACCTTC. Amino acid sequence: CASSYSTQGLYGYTF.

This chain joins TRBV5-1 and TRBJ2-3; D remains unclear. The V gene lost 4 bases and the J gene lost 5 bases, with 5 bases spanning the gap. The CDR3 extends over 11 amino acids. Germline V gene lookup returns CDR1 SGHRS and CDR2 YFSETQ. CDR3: CASSRLDTQYF. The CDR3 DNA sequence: TGCGCCAGCAGCCGGTTAGATACGCAGTATTTT.

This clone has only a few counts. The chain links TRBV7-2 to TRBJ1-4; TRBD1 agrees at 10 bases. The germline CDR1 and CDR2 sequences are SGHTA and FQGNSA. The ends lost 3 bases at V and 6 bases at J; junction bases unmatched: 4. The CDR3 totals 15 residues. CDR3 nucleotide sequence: TGTGCCAGCAGCTTCGACAGGGGGCGGGATGAAAAACTGTTTTTT. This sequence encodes CASSFDRGRDEKLFF.

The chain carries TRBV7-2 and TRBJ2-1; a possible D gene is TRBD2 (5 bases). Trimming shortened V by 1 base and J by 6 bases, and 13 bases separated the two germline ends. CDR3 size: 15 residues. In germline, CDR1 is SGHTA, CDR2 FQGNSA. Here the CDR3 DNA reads TGTGCCAGCAGCTTAGTATCGGGATTCCCCAATGAGCAGTTCTTC. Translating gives CASSLVSGFPNEQFF.